This T cell receptor (beta chain) was profiled in a study of blood T cell repertoires in COVID-19. This CDR3 spans 11 amino acids. V was shortened by 4 bases and J by 3 bases, with 4 bases between the two germline ends. Germline V CDR1 and CDR2: SNHLY, FYNNEI. Using immunoSEQ multiplex PCR, the repertoire was profiled, and TCRdb retains in-frame clones only, with some absent. This table holds tens of thousands of clones, roughly 79% found once. Sequencing was performed on peripheral blood. This TCR came from a man older than 75 with COVID-19, enrolled during active disease. The V gene is TRBV2, the J gene TRBJ2-7; no clear D. CDR3 protein: CASSAHYEQYF. The CDR3, as DNA: TGTGCCAGCAGTGCCCACTACGAGCAGTACTTC.